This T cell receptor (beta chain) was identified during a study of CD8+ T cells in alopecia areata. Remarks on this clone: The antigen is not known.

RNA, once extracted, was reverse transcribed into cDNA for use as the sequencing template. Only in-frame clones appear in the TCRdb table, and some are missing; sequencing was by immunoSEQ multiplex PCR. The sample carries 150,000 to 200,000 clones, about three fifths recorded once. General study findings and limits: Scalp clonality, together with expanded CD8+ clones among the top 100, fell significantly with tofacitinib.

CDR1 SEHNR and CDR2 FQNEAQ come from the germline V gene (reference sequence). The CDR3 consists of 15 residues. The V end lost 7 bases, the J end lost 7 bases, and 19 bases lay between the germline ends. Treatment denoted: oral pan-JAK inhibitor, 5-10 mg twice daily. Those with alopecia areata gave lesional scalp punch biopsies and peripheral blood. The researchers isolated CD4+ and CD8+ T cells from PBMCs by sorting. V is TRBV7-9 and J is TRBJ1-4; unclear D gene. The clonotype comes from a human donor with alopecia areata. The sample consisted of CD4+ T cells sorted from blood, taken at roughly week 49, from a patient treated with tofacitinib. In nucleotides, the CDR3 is TGTGCCAGCACCTCCGGTGGGCGGCTCCCTGAAAAACTGTTTTTT. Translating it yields CASTSGGRLPEKLFF.